This T cell receptor beta chain is from a study of blood T cells in healthy people across ages. Study outcomes and limitations: As age increased, TCR beta diversity per million T cells fell in a roughly linear fashion. Among long-lived donors, naive CD4+ cells were more numerous and diversity higher than in aged donors.

This clonotype was seen a few times. What it binds is not known. The CDR3 consists of 15 residues. CDR1 is SGHTA and CDR2 is FQGTGA in the germline V gene. V lost 4 bases and J 5 bases, leaving 17 bases between the germline ends. Combining a sample-barcoded 5' primer with a J-beta primer mix, a second PCR ran for roughly 7 to 11 cycles. A single record per CDR3 protein comes from TCRdb applying MiXCR to the 5' RACE reads. This sample has over a million distinct CDR3 sequences, with 20% to 25% found just once. These data were also filed under a second study, of T cells of mothers and their children. That source notes: Over 9.5 million reads per mother and some 3 million per child were obtained.

The chain employs TRBV7-3 and TRBJ1-2; tentative D call: TRBD1 (5 bases). Sequencing was performed on blood. The sequence derives from a girl aged 2-15 years in good health. This chain's CDR3 is CASSSGTAAGYGYTF. The CDR3, as DNA: TGTGCCAGCAGCTCCGGGACCGCGGCAGGTTATGGCTACACCTTC.